The present entry profiles one TCR beta chain with its context. Its antigen is not known. The data were obtained in a study of spatial heterogeneity in lung cancer. Study as a whole: There were 72 donors, all of them untreated patients with early-stage non-small cell lung cancer. Where they were available, follow-up PBMC samples were sequenced, at a median of about two years after resection.

Notes on the study in general: Blood contained ubiquitous expanded tumor TCRs more at resection than at follow-up.

A unique molecular identifier was attached to every TCR cDNA molecule. TCRdb fed the 5' RACE reads into MiXCR, producing one record per CDR3 protein. This sample has tens of thousands of distinct CDR3 sequences; approximately 12% occur once, and the top ten carry roughly 32%. Time point defined: blood at routine non-recurrence follow-up after resection. This CDR3 contains 16 residues. Germline V gene lookup returns CDR1 LGHDT and CDR2 YNNKEL (reference sequence). V gave up 0 bases and J gave up 4 bases, with 16 bases separating them. The sample in question was PBMCs, obtained at follow-up. The chain combines TRBV3-1 with TRBJ2-7; D remains ambiguous. The clonotype was recovered from a male donor with early-stage non-small cell lung cancer. The CDR3 DNA reads TGTGCCAGCAGCCAAGAAAGAAGACGCAGTGGATACGAGCAGTACTTC. Translated, it gives CASSQERRRSGYEQYF.